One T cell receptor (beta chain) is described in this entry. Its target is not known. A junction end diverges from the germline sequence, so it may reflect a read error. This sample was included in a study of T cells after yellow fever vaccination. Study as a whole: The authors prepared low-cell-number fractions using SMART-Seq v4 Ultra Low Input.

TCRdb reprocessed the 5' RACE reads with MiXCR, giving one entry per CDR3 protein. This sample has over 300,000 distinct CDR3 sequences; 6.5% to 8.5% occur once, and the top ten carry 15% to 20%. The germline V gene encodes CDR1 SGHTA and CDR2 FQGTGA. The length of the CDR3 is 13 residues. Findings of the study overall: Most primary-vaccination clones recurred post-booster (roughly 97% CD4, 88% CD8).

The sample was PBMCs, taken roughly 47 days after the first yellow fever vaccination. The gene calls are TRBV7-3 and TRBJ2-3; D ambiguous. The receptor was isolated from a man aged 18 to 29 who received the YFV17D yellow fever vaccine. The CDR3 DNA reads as TGTCCCAGCAGCTTACCCAGCACAGATACGCAGTATTTT. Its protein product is CPSSLPSTDTQYF.